Listed here are 15 T cell receptor beta chains from one sample, sequenced in a study of T-cell memory formation after mild COVID-19. TCRdb called the 5' RACE reads again in MiXCR, with one record for every CDR3 protein. The data hold roughly 150,000 distinct CDR3 sequences, with about 14% observed a single time. Sequencing used PBMCs or a T cell subset sorted from them (not recorded which). The receptors were sampled from an adult woman who had mild COVID-19 (a few samples of this study predate the infection). Cell type and time point are not known.

This clonotype was counted only a few times. A read error may produce the germline difference seen at one junction end. The J gene is TRBJ2-5, the V gene TRBV20-1; TRBD2 aligns across 7 bases. The germline CDR1 and CDR2 sequences are DFQATT and SNEGSKA (reference sequence). CDR3 length equals 15 residues. The CDR3 reads CSDRDVRASGETQYF. The CDR3 coding sequence is TGCAGTGATAGAGATGTGAGGGCTAGCGGAGAGACCCAGTACTTC.

This rearrangement joins TRBV12-3 or TRBV12-4 to TRBJ2-2; no reliable D call. The CDR3 runs 13 residues. V gave up 0 bases and J gave up 8 bases, with 7 bases separating them. This chain's CDR3 is CASSLAHGGELFF. In DNA form, the CDR3 reads TGTGCCAGCAGTTTAGCGCATGGAGGGGAGCTGTTTTTT.

This clonotype showed up just a few times. This rearrangement joins TRBV29-1 to TRBJ2-1, with D possibly TRBD1 on 6 matching bases. CDR1 and CDR2 (germline): SQVTM, ANQGSEA. This CDR3 region has 11 residues. Trimming pared 3 bases from V and 6 bases from J, leaving 6 bases between. This CDR3 is CSVEGANEQFF. The DNA of the CDR3 is TGCAGCGTTGAGGGGGCCAATGAGCAGTTCTTC.

This clonotype was detected only a few times. The chain has TRBV13 and TRBJ1-1; D perhaps matches TRBD1 (5 bases). This CDR3 has 12 amino acids. V was pared by 2 bases and J by 11 bases, with 12 bases between. The germline gives CDR1 PRHDT, CDR2 FYEKMQ (reference sequence). The chain's CDR3 is CASSLPGVSAFF. CDR3 DNA: TGTGCCAGCAGCTTACCGGGGGTATCCGCTTTCTTT.

CDR3: CASSPLTGGATEAFF. The CDR3 region has the DNA TGTGCCAGCAGCCCCCTGACTGGGGGGGCCACTGAAGCTTTCTTT. The V and J genes are TRBV11-3 and TRBJ1-1, with D perhaps matching TRBD1 (6 bases). This CDR3 is 15 amino acids long. V dropped 5 bases and J dropped 4 bases, with 17 bases sitting between them. Per germline, CDR1 SGHNT and CDR2 YENEEA.

V is TRBV12-3 or TRBV12-4 and J is TRBJ2-3; TRBD2 agrees at 8 bases. V was clipped by 3 bases and J by 4 bases; unmatched bases: 6. The CDR3 has 15 amino acids. DNA for the CDR3: TGTGCCAGCAGTTTTCGGGGGGGCCTTGCAGATACGCAGTATTTT. This codes for CASSFRGGLADTQYF.

The rearrangement uses TRBV29-1 and TRBJ2-3; 12 bases match TRBD1. The CDR3 has 14 residues. CDR1 is SQVTM, CDR2 ANQGSEA, per germline. V lost 8 bases to trimming and J lost 0 bases; unmatched junction nucleotides: 3. CDR3: CSLGQGASTDTQYF. CDR3 DNA: TGCAGCCTGGGACAGGGGGCGAGCACAGATACGCAGTATTTT.

This clonotype occurred a few times. The chain employs TRBV30 and TRBJ1-1, with D uncertain. The CDR3 consists of 13 residues. The V gene lost 4 bases and the J gene lost 1 base, with 10 bases spanning the gap. Germline V gene lookup returns CDR1 GTSNPN and CDR2 SVGIG (reference sequence). The DNA of the CDR3 is TGTGCCTGGAACTCATCACCGAACACTGAAGCTTTCTTT. Translating it yields CAWNSSPNTEAFF.

This clonotype has only a few counts. The J gene is TRBJ1-5, the V gene TRBV5-6, with D uncertain. Germline loops: CDR1 SGHDT, CDR2 YYEEEE. The CDR3 loop spans 14 amino acids. V was shortened by 2 bases and J by 5 bases, with 11 bases between the two germline ends. For the CDR3, the DNA is TGTGCCAGCAGCTTCGGTACGCCCGATCAGCCCCAGCATTTT. Translation gives CASSFGTPDQPQHF.

The J gene is TRBJ2-3, the V gene TRBV27; the D is unclear. Germline V CDR1 and CDR2: MNHEY, SMNVEV (reference sequence). This CDR3 has 16 residues. Trimming took off 0 bases at V and 1 base at J, with 11 bases between the two ends. The CDR3 DNA is TGTGCCAGCAGTTTATCCCCCTCCGCGCGCACAGATACGCAGTATTTT. It codes for CASSLSPSARTDTQYF.

This clonotype was seen only a few times. V usage is TRBV18 and J usage is TRBJ1-2; D call uncertain. V was pared by 3 bases and J by 0 bases, with 8 bases between. Germline V lookup: CDR1 KGHSH, CDR2 LQKENI. CDR3 length: 14 amino acids. The CDR3 region has the DNA TGTGCCAGCTCACCGTCGGGTCCTAACTATGGCTACACCTTC. Translation gives CASSPSGPNYGYTF.

At least ten counts were recorded for this clonotype. The CDR3 here is CACQGNSRELFF. As DNA, the CDR3 is TGTGCCTGCCAGGGTAACTCCAGGGAGCTGTTTTTT. The V and J genes are TRBV30 and TRBJ2-2, with D perhaps matching TRBD1 (5 bases). Trimming took 6 bases from V and 9 from J, leaving 14 bases between them. Germline lookup yields CDR1 GTSNPN and CDR2 SVGIG (reference sequence). This CDR3 is built from 12 residues.

The CDR3 region has the DNA TGCGCCAGCAGCCAAGACAGGGGCTTCGGAATCAGGCAGTACTTC. Amino acid sequence: CASSQDRGFGIRQYF. The chain recombines TRBV4-1 with TRBJ2-7; TRBD1 is a possible D gene (6 bases). Trimming removed 0 bases at V and 9 bases at J, with 18 bases between. The length of the CDR3 is 15 residues. The germline CDR1 and CDR2 sequences are MGHRA and YSYEKL.

CDR3 bases: TGTGCCACCAGCAGAGCTGGACCCCGGACAGGGGAAAACTATGGCTACACCTTC. It codes for CATSRAGPRTGENYGYTF. The chain employs TRBV15 and TRBJ1-2, with 9 bases matching TRBD1. Trimming took 1 base from V and 2 from J; bases not matched to a gene: 11. The CDR3 contains 18 residues. CDR1 is LNHNV and CDR2 is YYDKDF in the germline V gene (reference sequence). Full variable domain (remainder filled in from reference TRBV15 and TRBJ1-2): DAMVIQNPRYQVTQFGKPVTLSCSQTLNHNVMYWYQQKSSQAPKLLFHYYDKDFNNEADTPDNFQSRRPNTSFCFLDIRSPGLGDTAMYLCATSRAGPRTGENYGYTFGSGTRLTVV.

V and J are TRBV2 and TRBJ2-5; D call uncertain. The CDR3 is made up of 14 amino acids. Germline V gene sequence: CDR1 SNHLY, CDR2 FYNNEI. Trimming shortened V by 4 bases and J by 5 bases, and 14 bases separated the two germline ends. The CDR3 sequence: CASSVVGGAETQYF. CDR3 coding DNA: TGTGCCAGCAGTGTAGTGGGCGGCGCTGAGACCCAGTACTTC.